The TCR beta chain described here comes from a study of vaccination and CD4 T cells after COVID-19. Study-level background: Collection of post-COVID samples occurred a median approximately 93 days after diagnosis, spanning a range of 35 to 161. The peptides that stimulated the cells were overlapping spike peptides from SARS-CoV-2, HCoV-NL63, HCoV-OC43 and HCoV-229E.

This clonotype was detected only a few times. Its target is unknown. The treatment: approximately nine-day PBMC culture with coronavirus spike peptide pools or control peptides (ViraFEST assay). Each of days 3 and 7 saw half the medium replaced by fresh IL-2 medium. The Oncomine TCR Beta short-read assay was applied to DNA of cultured CD4+ T cells. Using its own MiXCR run on the PCR reads, TCRdb lists one record per CDR3 protein. The sample has almost 20,000 distinct CDR3 sequences, 60% to 85% seen once. This CDR3 comprises 14 residues. Germline assignment: CDR1 SGHAT and CDR2 FQDESV (reference sequence). V was clipped by 1 base and J by 1 base, with 7 bases between them.

This chain links TRBV11-1 with TRBJ2-5; unclear D gene. Sample: CD4+ T cells from blood, cultured in vitro, taken after SARS-CoV-2 vaccination. The TCR originated in a human donor who received a COVID-19 vaccine. The CDR3 sequence is CASSLEAPQETQYF. The CDR3 DNA reads as TGTGCCAGCAGCTTAGAGGCACCCCAAGAGACCCAGTACTTC.